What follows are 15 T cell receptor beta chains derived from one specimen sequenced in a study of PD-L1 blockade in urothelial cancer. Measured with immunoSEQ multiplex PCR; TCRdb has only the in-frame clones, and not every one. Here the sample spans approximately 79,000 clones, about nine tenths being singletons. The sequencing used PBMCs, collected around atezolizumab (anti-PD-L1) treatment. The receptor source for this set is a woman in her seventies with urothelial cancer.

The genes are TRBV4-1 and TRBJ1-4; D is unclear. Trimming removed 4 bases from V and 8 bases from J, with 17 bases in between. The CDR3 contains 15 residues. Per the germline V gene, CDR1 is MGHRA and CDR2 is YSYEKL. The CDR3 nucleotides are TGCGCCAGCAGCCCGACGCGGGCGTGGAGGGAAAAACTGTTTTTT. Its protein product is CASSPTRAWREKLFF.

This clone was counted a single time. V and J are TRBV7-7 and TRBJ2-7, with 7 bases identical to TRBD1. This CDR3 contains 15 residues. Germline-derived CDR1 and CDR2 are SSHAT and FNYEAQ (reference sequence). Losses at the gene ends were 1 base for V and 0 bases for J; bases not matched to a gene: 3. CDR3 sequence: CASSLGTGNSYEQYF. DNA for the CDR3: TGTGCCAGCAGCTTAGGGACAGGAAACTCCTACGAGCAGTACTTC.

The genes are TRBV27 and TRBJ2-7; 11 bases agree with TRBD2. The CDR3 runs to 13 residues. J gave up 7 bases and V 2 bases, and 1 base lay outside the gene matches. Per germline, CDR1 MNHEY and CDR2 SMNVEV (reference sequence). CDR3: CASSLRTSGEQYF. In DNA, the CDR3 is TGTGCCAGCAGTTTACGGACTAGCGGGGAGCAGTACTTC.

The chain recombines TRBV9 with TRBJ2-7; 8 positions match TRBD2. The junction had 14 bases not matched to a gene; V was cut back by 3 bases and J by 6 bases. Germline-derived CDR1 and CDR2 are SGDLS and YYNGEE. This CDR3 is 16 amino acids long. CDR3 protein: CASSARTGTSLPEQYF. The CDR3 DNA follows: TGTGCCAGCAGCGCTAGGACGGGGACTAGTCTTCCCGAGCAGTACTTC.

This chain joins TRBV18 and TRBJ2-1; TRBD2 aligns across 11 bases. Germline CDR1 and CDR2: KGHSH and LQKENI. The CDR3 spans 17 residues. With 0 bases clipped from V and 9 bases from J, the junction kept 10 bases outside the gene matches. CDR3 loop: CASSPPFLLAGVGEQFF. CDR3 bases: TGTGCCAGCTCACCACCGTTCCTACTAGCGGGAGTCGGTGAGCAGTTCTTC.

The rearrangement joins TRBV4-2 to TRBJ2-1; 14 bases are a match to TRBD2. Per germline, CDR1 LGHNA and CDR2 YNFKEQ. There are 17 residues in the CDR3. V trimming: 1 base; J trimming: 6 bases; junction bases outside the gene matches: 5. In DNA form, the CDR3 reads TGTGCCAGCAGCCAAGGACTAGCGGGAGGGCCCTTCAATGAGCAGTTCTTC. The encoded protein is CASSQGLAGGPFNEQFF.

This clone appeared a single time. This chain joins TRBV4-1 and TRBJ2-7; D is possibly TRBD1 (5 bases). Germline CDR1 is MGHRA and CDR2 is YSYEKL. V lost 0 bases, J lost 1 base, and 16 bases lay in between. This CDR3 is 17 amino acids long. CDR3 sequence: CASSQDRQPAFSYEQYF. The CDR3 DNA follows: TGCGCCAGCAGCCAAGACAGACAGCCGGCTTTTTCCTACGAGCAGTACTTC.

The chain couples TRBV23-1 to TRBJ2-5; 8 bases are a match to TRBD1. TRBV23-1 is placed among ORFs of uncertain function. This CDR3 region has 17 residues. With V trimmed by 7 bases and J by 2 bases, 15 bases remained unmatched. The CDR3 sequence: CASTGQGKGTFQETQYF. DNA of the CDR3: TGCGCCAGCACAGGACAGGGAAAGGGGACTTTTCAAGAGACCCAGTACTTC.

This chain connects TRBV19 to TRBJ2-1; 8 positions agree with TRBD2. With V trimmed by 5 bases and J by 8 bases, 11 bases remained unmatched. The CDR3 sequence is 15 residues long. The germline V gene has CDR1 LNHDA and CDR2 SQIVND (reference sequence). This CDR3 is CASSFGGRLRDEQFF. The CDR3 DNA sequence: TGTGCCAGTAGTTTCGGCGGGAGGCTCAGGGATGAGCAGTTCTTC.

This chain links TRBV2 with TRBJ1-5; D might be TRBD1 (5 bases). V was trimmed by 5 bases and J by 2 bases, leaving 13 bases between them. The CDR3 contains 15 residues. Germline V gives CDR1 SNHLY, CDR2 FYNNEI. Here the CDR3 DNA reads TGTGCCAGCAGTACAGCTGACAGCGGCAATCAGCCCCAGCATTTT. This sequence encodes CASSTADSGNQPQHF.

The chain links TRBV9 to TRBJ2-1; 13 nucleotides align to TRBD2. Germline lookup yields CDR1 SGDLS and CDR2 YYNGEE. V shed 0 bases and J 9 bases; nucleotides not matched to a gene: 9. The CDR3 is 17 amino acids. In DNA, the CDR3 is TGTGCCAGCAGCGTAGAAAGCTCGGGACTAGCGGGAAGTGAGCAGTTCTTC. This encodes CASSVESSGLAGSEQFF. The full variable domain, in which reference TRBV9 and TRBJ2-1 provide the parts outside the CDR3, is DSGVTQTPKHLITATGQRVTLRCSPRSGDLSVYWYQQSLDQGLQFLIQYYNGEERAKGNILERFSAQQFPDLHSELNLSSLELGDSALYFCASSVESSGLAGSEQFFGPGTRLTVL.

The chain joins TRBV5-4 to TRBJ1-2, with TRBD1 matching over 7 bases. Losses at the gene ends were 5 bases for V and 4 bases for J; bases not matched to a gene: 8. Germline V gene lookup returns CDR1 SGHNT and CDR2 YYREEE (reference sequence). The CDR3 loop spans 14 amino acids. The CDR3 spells CASRPETGTYGYTF. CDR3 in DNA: TGTGCCAGCAGGCCTGAGACAGGGACCTATGGCTACACCTTC.

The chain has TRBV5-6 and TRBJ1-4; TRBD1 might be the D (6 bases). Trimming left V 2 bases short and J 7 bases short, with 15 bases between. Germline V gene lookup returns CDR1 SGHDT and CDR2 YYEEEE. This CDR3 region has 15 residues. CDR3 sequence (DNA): TGTGCCAGCAGCTTCACCGGGACAAGGAGTGAAAAACTGTTTTTT. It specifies CASSFTGTRSEKLFF.

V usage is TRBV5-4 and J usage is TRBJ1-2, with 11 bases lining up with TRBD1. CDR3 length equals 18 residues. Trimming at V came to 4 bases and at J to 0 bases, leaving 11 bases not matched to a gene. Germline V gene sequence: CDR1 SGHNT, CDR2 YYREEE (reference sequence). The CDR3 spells CASSPPGQGGLSNYGYTF. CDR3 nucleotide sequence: TGTGCCAGCAGCCCACCGGGACAGGGGGGACTTTCTAACTATGGCTACACCTTC.

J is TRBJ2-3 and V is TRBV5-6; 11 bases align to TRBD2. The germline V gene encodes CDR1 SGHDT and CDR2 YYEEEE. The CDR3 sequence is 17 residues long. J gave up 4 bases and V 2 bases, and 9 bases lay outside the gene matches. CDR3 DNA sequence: TGTGCCAGCAGCTTCACCGGGGGTAGCGGGGGGGCAGATACGCAGTATTTT. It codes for CASSFTGGSGGADTQYF.